A single sample gave rise to the 25 T cell receptor beta chains below, sequenced in a study of T cell responses to AZD1222 COVID-19 vaccine. The repertoire was sequenced with immunoSEQ multiplex PCR; TCRdb's copy has only in-frame clones and lacks some. The data hold roughly 77,000 clones, with 88% observed a single time. The sequencing here drew on peripheral blood, taken on day 0 of MenACWY control vaccination. The origin of the receptors is an adult in good health.

The rearrangement joins TRBV30 to TRBJ2-2; D might be TRBD2 (6 bases). The CDR3 totals 15 residues. V was shortened by 3 bases and J by 3 bases, with 14 bases between the two germline ends. Germline loops: CDR1 GTSNPN, CDR2 SVGIG (reference sequence). Here the CDR3 DNA reads TGTGCCTGGAGGCGGGACGCCCCGGACACCGGGGAGCTGTTTTTT. Amino acid sequence: CAWRRDAPDTGELFF. The full variable domain, in which reference TRBV30 and TRBJ2-2 provide the parts outside the CDR3, is SQTIHQWPATLVQPVGSPLSLECTVEGTSNPNLYWYRQAAGRGLQLLFYSVGIGQISSEVPQNLSASRPQDRQFILSSKKLLLSDSGFYLCAWRRDAPDTGELFFGEGSRLTVL.

The chain combines TRBV5-4 with TRBJ1-2, with TRBD1 matching 10 bases. The CDR3 extends over 16 amino acids. Germline loops: CDR1 SGHNT, CDR2 YYREEE (reference sequence). The J segment lost 6 bases and the V segment lost 0 bases, leaving 8 bases of the junction unmatched. CDR3 sequence (DNA): TGTGCCAGCAGCTTGGGGCCGGGGACAGGGGTGGATGGCTACACCTTC. This sequence encodes CASSLGPGTGVDGYTF.

For this clone: Other DNA sequences within the sample encode an identical CDR3. The V gene is TRBV5-1, the J gene TRBJ2-2; 7 bases are shared with TRBD1. The trim removed 0 bases at V and 1 base at J, leaving 0 bases unmatched. Germline V gene data show CDR1 as SGHRS and CDR2 as YFSETQ. The CDR3 covers 15 residues. CDR3 loop: CASSLGQGNTGELFF. The CDR3 DNA is TGCGCCAGCAGCTTGGGACAGGGGAACACCGGGGAGCTGTTTTTT.

The chain carries TRBV12-5 and TRBJ2-3; D possibly corresponds to TRBD1 (6 bases). Germline V gene data show CDR1 as LGHNT and CDR2 as FRNRAP. The V end was cut by 6 bases, the J end by 3 bases, with 10 bases between. CDR3 length: 13 residues. CDR3 coding DNA: TGTGCTAGTGGCCTGCAGGGGACAGATACGCAGTATTTT. Amino acid sequence: CASGLQGTDTQYF.

The chain carries TRBV7-6 and TRBJ1-6, with 8 bases identical to TRBD1. Germline assignment: CDR1 SGHVS and CDR2 FNYEAQ. This CDR3 has 14 residues. V trimming: 5 bases; J trimming: 7 bases; junction bases outside the gene matches: 4. The CDR3 coding sequence is TGTGCCAGCAGCCCTAGACAGGGGAATTCACCCCTCCACTTT. Amino acid sequence: CASSPRQGNSPLHF.

The chain links TRBV5-1 to TRBJ1-2; TRBD1 aligns across 10 bases. The CDR3 length is 14 residues. Per the germline V gene, CDR1 is SGHRS and CDR2 is YFSETQ. After removal of 4 bases from V and 6 bases from J, the junction contained 6 bases not matched to a gene. The chain's CDR3 is CASSGLTGGHGYTF. For the CDR3, the DNA is TGCGCCAGCAGCGGACTGACAGGGGGCCATGGCTACACCTTC.

This clone is a singleton in its sample. The chain combines TRBV3-1 (or the pseudogene TRBV3-2) with TRBJ2-5; TRBD1 is a possible D gene (6 bases). From germline, CDR1 is LGHDT and CDR2 YNNKEL (reference sequence). This CDR3 spans 18 amino acids. Trimming pared 7 bases from V and 5 bases from J, leaving 29 bases between. This CDR3 is CASKSLRADSSLGETQYF. In DNA, the CDR3 is TGTGCCAGCAAGAGTCTCAGGGCGGACAGCAGCCTGGGGGAGACCCAGTACTTC.

The chain employs TRBV27 and TRBJ2-5; perhaps TRBD1 as D (5 bases). Per germline, CDR1 MNHEY and CDR2 SMNVEV (reference sequence). V gave up 4 bases and J gave up 0 bases, with 12 bases separating them. CDR3 length equals 15 residues. The CDR3 spells CASSSLAGNQETQYF. The DNA of the CDR3 is TGTGCCAGCAGTTCGCTCGCAGGGAACCAAGAGACCCAGTACTTC.

The chain combines TRBV28 with TRBJ1-5; D is unclear. Germline V CDR1 and CDR2: MDHEN, SYDVKM. CDR3 length: 13 residues. Trimming pared 4 bases from V and 7 bases from J, leaving 11 bases between. CDR3 nucleotides: TGTGCCAGCAGTTCCCGTTCAGCCCAGCCCCAGCATTTT. As protein: CASSSRSAQPQHF. The full variable domain, with the rest looked up from reference TRBV28 and TRBJ1-5, is DVKVTQSSRYLVKRTGEKVFLECVQDMDHENMFWYRQDPGLGLRLIYFSYDVKMKEKGDIPEGYSVSREKKERFSLILESASTNQTSMYLCASSSRSAQPQHFGDGTRLSIL.

The V call is TRBV6-2 or TRBV6-3, the J call TRBJ1-2; D is undetermined. This CDR3 is 13 amino acids long. Trimming stripped 0 bases from V and 4 bases from J, with 6 bases between. Germline V lookup: CDR1 MNHEY, CDR2 SVGEGT. DNA for the CDR3: TGTGCCAGCAGTTACTCGCACAGCTATGGCTACACCTTC. Protein sequence: CASSYSHSYGYTF.

This chain uses TRBV9 with TRBJ2-7; no firm D call. V was cut by 0 bases and J by 3 bases, with 7 bases left in between. This CDR3 has 13 amino acids. Germline CDR1 SGDLS, CDR2 YYNGEE. CDR3 sequence: CASSVAGSYEQYF. The CDR3, as DNA: TGTGCCAGCAGCGTAGCGGGCAGCTACGAGCAGTACTTC. The full variable domain, in which reference TRBV9 and TRBJ2-7 provide the parts outside the CDR3, is DSGVTQTPKHLITATGQRVTLRCSPRSGDLSVYWYQQSLDQGLQFLIQYYNGEERAKGNILERFSAQQFPDLHSELNLSSLELGDSALYFCASSVAGSYEQYFGPGTRLTVT.

The chain joins TRBV27 to TRBJ1-6; D might be TRBD1 (5 bases). The ends were cut back, 7 bases at V and 7 bases at J, with 8 bases in the middle. From germline, CDR1 is MNHEY and CDR2 SMNVEV (reference sequence). This CDR3 spans 12 amino acids. Here the CDR3 reads CASTDRNSPLHF. The CDR3 region has the DNA TGTGCCAGCACCGACAGAAATTCACCCCTCCACTTT.

This clone was counted once. This sequence joins TRBV19 and TRBJ2-1, with 11 bases matching TRBD2. V was clipped by 0 bases and J by 8 bases; unmatched bases: 9. This CDR3 comprises 17 residues. Germline values: CDR1 LNHDA, CDR2 SQIVND (reference sequence). The chain's CDR3 is CASSIELAGGHLHEQFF. The CDR3, as DNA: TGTGCCAGTAGTATAGAGCTAGCGGGGGGACATCTCCATGAGCAGTTCTTC.

The gene calls are TRBV27 and TRBJ1-5, with TRBD1 matching over 7 bases. Per germline, CDR1 MNHEY and CDR2 SMNVEV (reference sequence). V shed 2 bases and J 3 bases; nucleotides not matched to a gene: 13. The CDR3 has 18 residues. The chain's CDR3 is CASSLAGAPQGNNQPQHF. The CDR3 DNA reads as TGTGCCAGCAGTTTAGCAGGGGCACCACAGGGGAACAATCAGCCCCAGCATTTT.

The chain employs TRBV5-1 and TRBJ2-2, with 8 nucleotides matching TRBD2. CDR3 length: 16 amino acids. The V gene's germline CDR1 is SGHRS and CDR2 YFSETQ. The V and J ends lost 2 bases and 1 base, in that order; junction bases with no gene match: 4. CDR3 DNA sequence: TGCGCCAGCAGCTTTATAGCGGGGATGAACACCGGGGAGCTGTTTTTT. Amino acids: CASSFIAGMNTGELFF.

The V and J genes are TRBV5-6 and TRBJ1-2; no clear D. The germline CDR1 and CDR2 sequences are SGHDT and YYEEEE. CDR3 length: 13 residues. Trimming removed 7 bases at V and 4 bases at J, with 14 bases between. CDR3 bases: TGTGCCAGCCATCCTCGGGAGCCCTATGGCTACACCTTC. Protein: CASHPREPYGYTF.

This chain connects TRBV9 to TRBJ2-3; D tentatively fits TRBD1 or TRBD2 (5 bases each). The CDR3 is 16 amino acids. Germline CDR1 SGDLS, CDR2 YYNGEE. Trimming pared 0 bases from V and 2 bases from J, leaving 13 bases between. The CDR3 region is CASSVAGGGATDTQYF. The CDR3 DNA follows: TGTGCCAGCAGCGTAGCTGGGGGTGGGGCCACAGATACGCAGTATTTT.

V and J are TRBV10-3 and TRBJ2-6; a possible D gene is TRBD2 (5 bases). CDR1 ENHRY and CDR2 SYGVKD come from the germline V gene. Trimming removed 7 bases at V and 0 bases at J, with 13 bases between. There are 16 residues in the CDR3. The DNA for the CDR3 is TGTGCCATCAATGATCTGGAGGTCTCTGGGGCCAACGTCCTGACTTTC. Amino acids: CAINDLEVSGANVLTF.

This chain links TRBV24-1 with TRBJ1-5; perhaps TRBD1 as D (5 bases). The CDR3 covers 12 residues. V was pared by 6 bases and J by 16 bases, with 18 bases between. Germline values: CDR1 KGHDR, CDR2 SFDVKD. The DNA for the CDR3 is TGTGCCACCAGTCCCTCAGGGACCCGGAAACATTTT. Translated: CATSPSGTRKHF.

The V and J genes are TRBV5-6 and TRBJ2-2; D perhaps matches TRBD1 (5 bases). CDR3 size: 15 residues. Trimming cost V 0 bases and J 1 base, with 7 bases left between them. Germline V lookup: CDR1 SGHDT, CDR2 YYEEEE. The CDR3 spells CASSLAGWNTGELFF. DNA of the CDR3: TGTGCCAGCAGCTTGGCAGGGTGGAACACCGGGGAGCTGTTTTTT.

The V gene is TRBV6-5, the J gene TRBJ2-3; D gene ambiguous. V gave up 4 bases and J gave up 3 bases, with 11 bases separating them. Germline V lookup: CDR1 MNHEY, CDR2 SVGAGI. The CDR3 is 14 residues long. CDR3 coding DNA: TGTGCCAGCAGTTTCGGTAGAAGTACAGATACGCAGTATTTT. Amino acids: CASSFGRSTDTQYF.

The chain links TRBV18 to TRBJ1-2; TRBD1 matches 9 bases. With V trimmed by 5 bases and J by 6 bases, 4 bases remained unmatched. CDR1 and CDR2 (germline): KGHSH, LQKENI. The CDR3 has 13 amino acids. The CDR3 region is CASSSGQGNGYTF. As DNA, the CDR3 is TGTGCCAGCTCATCGGGACAGGGTAATGGCTACACCTTC.

The chain joins TRBV18 to TRBJ1-2; a weak D match, TRBD1 (6 bases). The CDR3 is 15 residues long. V lost 0 bases and J lost 0, with 8 bases in between. Looked up from germline, CDR1 is KGHSH and CDR2 is LQKENI. The CDR3 protein is CASSPPGGPNYGYTF. The CDR3 region has the DNA TGTGCCAGCTCACCACCGGGGGGCCCTAACTATGGCTACACCTTC.

This clone was observed a handful of times. The DNA for the CDR3 is TGTGCCAGCAGTTCTCTAGCGGGGGGCTACAATGAGCAGTTCTTC. Protein sequence: CASSSLAGGYNEQFF. The chain recombines TRBV27 with TRBJ2-1, with 11 bases aligning to TRBD2. Germline V lookup: CDR1 MNHEY, CDR2 SMNVEV (reference sequence). The J segment lost 3 bases and the V segment lost 4 bases, leaving 2 bases of the junction unmatched. The CDR3 spans 15 residues.

Points on this clone: Other DNA sequences within the sample encode an identical CDR3. V gene TRBV5-6 combines with J gene TRBJ1-1; D is unclear. The germline CDR1 and CDR2 sequences are SGHDT and YYEEEE. V dropped 2 bases and J dropped 1 base, with 9 bases sitting between them. This CDR3 spans 14 amino acids. Written as DNA, the CDR3 is TGTGCCAGCAGCTTAGCCCCGGGGAACACTGAAGCTTTCTTT. It yields the protein CASSLAPGNTEAFF.